This T cell receptor (beta chain) was recorded in a study of shared clonotypes between healthy human individuals. Broader study findings: The authors expected sequencing depth to affect clonotype sharing among donors.

Germline V lookup: CDR1 MDHEN, CDR2 SYDVKM. The CDR3 has 14 amino acids. Trimming shortened V by 6 bases and J by 3 bases, and 14 bases separated the two germline ends. Genomic DNA for unsorted samples, which was extracted with the QIAamp DNA Blood Mini kit, came from around 100 million PBMCs. On this clone itself: Its matching antigen is unknown.

Genomic DNA from each subset was divided evenly over several immunoSEQ plates. Sequencing of unsorted PBMC DNA was carried out using ten immunoSEQ deep assay plates. The repertoire was sequenced with immunoSEQ multiplex PCR; TCRdb's copy has only in-frame clones and lacks some. The data show roughly 500,000 clones, about 76% seen once. This TCR came from a woman in her forties in good health. Some clones in this sample may be carry-over from other donors' samples. The chain is built from TRBV28 and TRBJ1-2; the D is unclear. The specimen sequenced was PBMCs. The CDR3 DNA reads TGTGCCAGCAGGGGGATTGGATGGGACTATGGCTACACCTTC. As protein: CASRGIGWDYGYTF.